Listed below are T cell receptor beta chains from one sample, sequenced in a study of T cell changes during pregnancy in multiple sclerosis. Measured with immunoSEQ multiplex PCR; TCRdb has only the in-frame clones, and not every one. The sample lists tens of thousands of clones, less than 95% occurring once. Specimen: peripheral blood, collected in the first trimester of pregnancy. The origin of the receptors is a female donor in good health, enrolled as a control in a pregnancy study. CDR3s include the opening cysteine and the closing phenylalanine or tryptophan. D genes are given only for firm matches. The size of a clone is reported for some rows only, either as once, few or many, or as a class for expanded clones.

size	V	J	D	CDR3	DNA
NA	TRBV9	TRBJ1-2	NA	CASSVTSYGYTF	TGTGCCAGCAGCGTAACTTCTTATGGCTACACCTTC
NA	TRBV6-4	TRBJ1-6	NA	CASSDSPNSPLHF	TGTGCCAGCAGTGACAGCCCAAATTCACCCCTCCACTTT
NA	TRBV5-1	TRBJ1-2	NA	CASSLGQARSYGYTF	TGCGCCAGCAGCTTGGGACAGGCCCGGAGCTATGGCTACACCTTC
NA	TRBV9	TRBJ2-1	NA	CASSPDRGEQFF	TGTGCCAGCAGCCCGGACCGAGGGGAGCAGTTCTTC
NA	TRBV7-3	TRBJ2-5	TRBD1	CASSWTGGGETQYF	TGTGCCAGCAGCTGGACAGGGGGCGGGGAGACCCAGTACTTC
NA	TRBV2	TRBJ2-1	NA	CASTPDHSGYNEQFF	TGTGCCAGCACCCCCGACCATAGCGGTTACAATGAGCAGTTCTTC
NA	TRBV7-3	TRBJ2-3	TRBD2	CASSPSGGEDTQYF	TGTGCCAGCAGCCCTAGCGGGGGGGAGGATACGCAGTATTTT
NA	TRBV7-6	TRBJ2-1	TRBD2	CASSFLAGGPGEQFF	TGTGCCAGCAGCTTCCTAGCGGGGGGGCCGGGGGAGCAGTTCTTC
NA	TRBV5-1	TRBJ2-7	NA	CASSTAQGTYEQYF	TGCGCCAGCAGCACGGCACAGGGAACCTACGAGCAGTACTTC
NA	TRBV30	TRBJ2-5	TRBD2	CAWESGKGGETQYF	TGTGCCTGGGAGAGTGGGAAGGGAGGGGAGACCCAGTACTTC
NA	TRBV5-4	TRBJ2-5	TRBD1	CASSLGQGAWETQYF	TGTGCCAGCAGCTTGGGACAGGGGGCTTGGGAGACCCAGTACTTC
NA	TRBV5-1	TRBJ2-1	TRBD1	CASSFGTGYFNEQFF	TGCGCCAGCAGCTTTGGGACAGGGTACTTCAATGAGCAGTTCTTC
NA	TRBV5-6	TRBJ2-2	NA	CASSLVGLARGTGELFF	TGTGCCAGCAGCTTGGTAGGGCTAGCCCGTGGCACCGGGGAGCTGTTTTTT
NA	TRBV6-4	TRBJ2-2	NA	CASSAVGGTGELFF	TGTGCCAGCAGTGCAGTCGGGGGTACCGGGGAGCTGTTTTTT
NA	TRBV11-3	TRBJ1-1	NA	CASSLARGTEAFF	TGTGCCAGCAGCTTAGCCCGGGGCACTGAAGCTTTCTTT
NA	TRBV19	TRBJ2-5	NA	CASSIGYRVKETQYF	TGTGCCAGTAGTATAGGGTACAGGGTAAAAGAGACCCAGTACTTC
few	TRBV19	TRBJ1-6	NA	CASSAGPRNSPLHF	TGTGCCAGTAGTGCGGGACCGAGAAATTCACCCCTCCACTTT
few	TRBV11-2	TRBJ1-1	TRBD1	CASSLVRGTDEAFF	TGTGCCAGCAGCTTAGTTCGGGGGACAGATGAAGCTTTCTTT
NA	TRBV5-1	TRBJ2-1	TRBD1	CASSSDRALISEQFF	TGCGCCAGCAGCTCGGACAGGGCGCTTATTTCTGAGCAGTTCTTC
NA	TRBV5-6	TRBJ1-2	NA	CASIDRSSFYGYTF	TGTGCCAGCATTGACAGGTCCTCTTTCTATGGCTACACCTTC
NA	TRBV7-9	TRBJ2-1	NA	CASSLTDYNEQFF	TGTGCCAGCAGCCTGACAGATTACAATGAGCAGTTCTTC
once	TRBV4-2	TRBJ2-3	NA	CASSLRGQGTDTQYF	TGTGCCAGCAGCCTCCGTGGCCAGGGAACAGATACGCAGTATTTT
NA	TRBV14	TRBJ2-1	TRBD2	CASSQDWSGGAYNEQFF	TGTGCCAGCAGCCAAGATTGGAGCGGGGGGGCCTACAATGAGCAGTTCTTC